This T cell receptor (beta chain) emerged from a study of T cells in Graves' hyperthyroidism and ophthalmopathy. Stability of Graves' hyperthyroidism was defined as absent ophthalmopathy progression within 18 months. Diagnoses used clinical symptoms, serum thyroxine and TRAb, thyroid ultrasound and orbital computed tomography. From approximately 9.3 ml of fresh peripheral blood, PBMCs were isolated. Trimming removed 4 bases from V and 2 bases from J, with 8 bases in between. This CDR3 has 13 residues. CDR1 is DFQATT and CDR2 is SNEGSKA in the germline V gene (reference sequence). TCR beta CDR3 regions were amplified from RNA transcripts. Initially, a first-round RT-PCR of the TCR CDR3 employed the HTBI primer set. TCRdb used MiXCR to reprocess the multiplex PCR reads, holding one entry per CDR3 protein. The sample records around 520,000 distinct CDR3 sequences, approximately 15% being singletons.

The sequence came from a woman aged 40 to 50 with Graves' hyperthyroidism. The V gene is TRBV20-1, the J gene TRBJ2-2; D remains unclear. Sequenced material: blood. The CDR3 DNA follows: TGCAGTGCTACAGGCATCAACACCGGGGAGCTGTTTTTT. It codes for CSATGINTGELFF.